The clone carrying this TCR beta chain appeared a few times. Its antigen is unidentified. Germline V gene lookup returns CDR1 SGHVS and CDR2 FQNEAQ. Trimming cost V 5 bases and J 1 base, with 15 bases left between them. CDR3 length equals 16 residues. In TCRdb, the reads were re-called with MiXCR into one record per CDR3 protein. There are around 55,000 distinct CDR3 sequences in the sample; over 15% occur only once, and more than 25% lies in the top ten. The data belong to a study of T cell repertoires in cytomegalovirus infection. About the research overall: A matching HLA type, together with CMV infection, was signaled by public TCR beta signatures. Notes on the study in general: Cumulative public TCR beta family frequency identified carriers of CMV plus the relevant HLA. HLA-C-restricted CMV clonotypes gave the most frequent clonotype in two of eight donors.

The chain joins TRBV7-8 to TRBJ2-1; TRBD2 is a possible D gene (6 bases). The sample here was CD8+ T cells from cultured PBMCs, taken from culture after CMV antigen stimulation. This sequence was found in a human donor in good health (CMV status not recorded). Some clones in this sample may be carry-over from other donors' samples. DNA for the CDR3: TGTGCCAGCAGCCTCTACACGGGGAGGTCCTACAATGAGCAGTTCTTC. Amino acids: CASSLYTGRSYNEQFF.